The clone carrying this TCR beta chain showed up many times. Its antigen is currently unknown. CDR1 is SGHRS and CDR2 is YFSETQ in the germline V gene. The V end lost 0 bases, the J end lost 0 bases, and 1 base lay between the germline ends. The CDR3 covers 14 residues. This entry comes from a study of blood T cells in healthy people across ages. Study at large: About one barcoded beta molecule per two T cells was captured by template switching. Study-wide results and limits: Strong correlation existed between TCR beta diversity and naive T cell percentage.

With a J-beta primer mix and a sample-barcoded 5' primer, a second PCR ran about 6 to 11 cycles. Individual samples furnished no less than 3 million CDR3-containing paired-end reads apiece. TCRdb ran MiXCR on the 5' RACE reads and lists one entry per CDR3 protein. This table holds about 1.4 million distinct CDR3 sequences, 59% found once. The sequenced sample consisted of blood. V is TRBV5-1 and J is TRBJ2-6; D unclear. The TCR was taken from a man younger than 35 in good health. The CDR3 loop reads CASSLDSGANVLTF. CDR3 DNA sequence: TGCGCCAGCAGCTTGGACTCTGGGGCCAACGTCCTGACTTTC. Full variable domain (remainder filled in from reference TRBV5-1 and TRBJ2-6): KAGVTQTPRYLIKTRGQQVTLSCSPISGHRSVSWYQQTPGQGLQFLFEYFSETQRNKGNFPGRFSGRQFSNSRSEMNVSTLELGDSALYLCASSLDSGANVLTFGAGSRLTVL.